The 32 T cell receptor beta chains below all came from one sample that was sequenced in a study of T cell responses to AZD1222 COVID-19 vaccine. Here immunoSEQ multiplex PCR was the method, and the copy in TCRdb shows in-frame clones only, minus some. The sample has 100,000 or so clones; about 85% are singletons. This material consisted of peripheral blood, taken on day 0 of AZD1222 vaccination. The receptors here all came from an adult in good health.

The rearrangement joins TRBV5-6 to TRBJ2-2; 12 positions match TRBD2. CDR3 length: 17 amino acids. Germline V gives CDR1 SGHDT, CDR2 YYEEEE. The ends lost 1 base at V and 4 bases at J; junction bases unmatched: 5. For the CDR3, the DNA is TGTGCCAGCAGCTTGAGGACTAGCGGGATTGGCACCGGGGAGCTGTTTTTT. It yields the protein CASSLRTSGIGTGELFF.

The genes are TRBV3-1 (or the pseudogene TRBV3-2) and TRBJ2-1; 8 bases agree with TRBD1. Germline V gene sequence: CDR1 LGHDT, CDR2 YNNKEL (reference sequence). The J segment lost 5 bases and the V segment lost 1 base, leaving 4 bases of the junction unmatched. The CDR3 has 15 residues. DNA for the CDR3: TGTGCCAGCAGCCAAGGGACAGGGCTCAACAATGAGCAGTTCTTC. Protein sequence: CASSQGTGLNNEQFF.

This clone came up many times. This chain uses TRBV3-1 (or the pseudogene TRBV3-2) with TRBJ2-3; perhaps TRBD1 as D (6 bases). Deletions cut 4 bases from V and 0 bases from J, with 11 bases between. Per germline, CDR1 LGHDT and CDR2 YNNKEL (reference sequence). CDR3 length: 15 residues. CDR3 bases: TGTGCCAGCAGCCCCGGACAGACTAGCACAGATACGCAGTATTTT. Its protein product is CASSPGQTSTDTQYF.

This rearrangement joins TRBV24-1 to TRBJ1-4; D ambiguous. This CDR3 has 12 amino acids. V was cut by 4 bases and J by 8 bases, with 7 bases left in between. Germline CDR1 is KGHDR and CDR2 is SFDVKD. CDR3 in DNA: TGTGCCACCAGTGACTTTCAGGAAAAACTGTTTTTT. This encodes CATSDFQEKLFF.

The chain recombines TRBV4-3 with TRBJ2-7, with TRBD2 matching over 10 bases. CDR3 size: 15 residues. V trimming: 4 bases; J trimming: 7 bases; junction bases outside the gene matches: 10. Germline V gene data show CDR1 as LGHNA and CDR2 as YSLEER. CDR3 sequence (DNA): TGCGCCAGCAGCCTGGCGAGCGGGGGGGCCGAAGAGCAGTACTTC. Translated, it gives CASSLASGGAEEQYF.

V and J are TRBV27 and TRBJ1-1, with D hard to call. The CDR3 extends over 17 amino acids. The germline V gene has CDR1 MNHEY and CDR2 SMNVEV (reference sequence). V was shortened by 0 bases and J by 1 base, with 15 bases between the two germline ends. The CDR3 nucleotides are TGTGCCAGCAGTTTATCGACCGCTGGGGTAGCGAACACTGAAGCTTTCTTT. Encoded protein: CASSLSTAGVANTEAFF.

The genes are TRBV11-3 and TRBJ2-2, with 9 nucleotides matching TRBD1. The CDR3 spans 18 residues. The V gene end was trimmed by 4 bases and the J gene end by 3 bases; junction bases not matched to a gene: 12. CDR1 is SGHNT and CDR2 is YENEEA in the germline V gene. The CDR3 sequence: CASSSRTGGRGHTGELFF. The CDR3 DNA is TGTGCCAGCAGCTCCCGCACAGGGGGCCGGGGTCACACCGGGGAGCTGTTTTTT.

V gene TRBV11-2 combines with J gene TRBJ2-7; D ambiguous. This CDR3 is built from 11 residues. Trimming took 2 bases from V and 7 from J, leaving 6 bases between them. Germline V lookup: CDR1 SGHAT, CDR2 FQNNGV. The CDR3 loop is CASSLLWEQYF. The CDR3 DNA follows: TGTGCCAGCAGCTTATTATGGGAGCAGTACTTC.

CDR3 nucleotides: TGTGCCAGCAGTGATGTCGGGGATACGCAGTATTTT. Translating gives CASSDVGDTQYF. The chain couples TRBV6-1 to TRBJ2-3; D ambiguous. V dropped 3 bases and J dropped 6 bases, with 7 bases sitting between them. This CDR3 is 12 amino acids long. Germline CDR1 is MNHNS and CDR2 is SASEGT.

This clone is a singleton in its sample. In nucleotides, the CDR3 is TGTGCCAGCAGCCTGGGGACTACGAATGAGCAGTTCTTC. Its translation is CASSLGTTNEQFF. J is TRBJ2-1 and V is TRBV9; 7 bases fit TRBD2. Germline CDR1 and CDR2: SGDLS and YYNGEE. The CDR3 loop spans 13 amino acids. V was clipped by 4 bases and J by 7 bases; unmatched bases: 5.

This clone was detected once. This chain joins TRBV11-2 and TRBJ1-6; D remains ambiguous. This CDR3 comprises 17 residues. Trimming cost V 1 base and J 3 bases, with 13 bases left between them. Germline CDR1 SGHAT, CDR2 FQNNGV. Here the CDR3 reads CASSLVLSQFYNSPLHF. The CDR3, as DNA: TGTGCCAGCAGCTTAGTTCTTTCCCAGTTCTATAATTCACCCCTCCACTTT.

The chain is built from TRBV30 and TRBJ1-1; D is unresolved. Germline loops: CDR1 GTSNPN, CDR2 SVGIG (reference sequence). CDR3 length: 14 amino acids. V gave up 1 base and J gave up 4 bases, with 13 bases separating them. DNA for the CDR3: TGTGCCTGGAGTGGTGGACCGGGAACCACTGAAGCTTTCTTT. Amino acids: CAWSGGPGTTEAFF.

The CDR3 spells CASSFFLGPYEQYV. The CDR3, as DNA: TGTGCCAGCAGCTTTTTCCTAGGACCCTACGAGCAGTACGTC. The V gene is TRBV5-1, the J gene TRBJ2-7; D remains ambiguous. This CDR3 contains 14 residues. The V gene's germline CDR1 is SGHRS and CDR2 YFSETQ.

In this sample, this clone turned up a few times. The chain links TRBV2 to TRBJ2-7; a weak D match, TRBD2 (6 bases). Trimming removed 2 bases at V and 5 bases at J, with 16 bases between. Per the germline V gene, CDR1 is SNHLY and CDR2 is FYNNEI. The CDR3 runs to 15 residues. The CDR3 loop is CASSEKSGGSNEQYV. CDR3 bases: TGTGCCAGCAGTGAAAAGAGTGGAGGGTCCAACGAGCAGTACGTC.

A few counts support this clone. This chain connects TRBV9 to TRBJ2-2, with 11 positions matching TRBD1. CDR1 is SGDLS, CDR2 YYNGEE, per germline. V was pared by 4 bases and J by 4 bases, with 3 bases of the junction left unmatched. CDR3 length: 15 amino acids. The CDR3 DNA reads TGTGCCAGCAGCTTCGGGACAGGGGGCACCGGGGAGCTGTTTTTT. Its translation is CASSFGTGGTGELFF.

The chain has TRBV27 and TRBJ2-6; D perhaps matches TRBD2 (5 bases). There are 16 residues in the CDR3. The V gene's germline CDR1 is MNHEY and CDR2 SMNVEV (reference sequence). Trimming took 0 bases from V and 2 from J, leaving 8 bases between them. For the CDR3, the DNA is TGTGCCAGCAGTTTATCGGCCGGGACTGGGGCCAACGTCCTGACTTTC. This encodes CASSLSAGTGANVLTF.

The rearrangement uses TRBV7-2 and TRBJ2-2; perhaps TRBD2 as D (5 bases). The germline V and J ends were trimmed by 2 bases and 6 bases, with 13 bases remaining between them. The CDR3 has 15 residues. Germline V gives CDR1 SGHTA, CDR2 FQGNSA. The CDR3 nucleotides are TGTGCCAGCAGCTTACTCAATCGGGGTCCCGGGGAGCTGTTTTTT. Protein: CASSLLNRGPGELFF.

The CDR3: CSVAPGQGRETQYF. The CDR3 bases are TGCAGCGTCGCGCCTGGACAGGGTAGGGAGACCCAGTACTTC. The chain joins TRBV29-1 to TRBJ2-5; 8 nucleotides line up with TRBD1. CDR1 and CDR2 from the germline V gene are SQVTM and ANQGSEA. The CDR3 consists of 14 residues. After removal of 6 bases from V and 5 bases from J, the junction contained 11 bases not matched to a gene.

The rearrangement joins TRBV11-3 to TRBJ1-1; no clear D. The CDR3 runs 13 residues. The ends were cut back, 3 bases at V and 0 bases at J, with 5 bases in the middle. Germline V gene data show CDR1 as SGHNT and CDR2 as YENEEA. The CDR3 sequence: CASSFGLNTEAFF. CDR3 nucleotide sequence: TGTGCCAGCAGCTTTGGTCTGAACACTGAAGCTTTCTTT. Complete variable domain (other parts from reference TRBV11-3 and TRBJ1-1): EAGVVQSPRYKIIEKKQPVAFWCNPISGHNTLYWYLQNLGQGPELLIRYENEEAVDDSQLPKDRFSAERLKGVDSTLKIQPAELGDSAVYLCASSFGLNTEAFFGQGTRLTVV.

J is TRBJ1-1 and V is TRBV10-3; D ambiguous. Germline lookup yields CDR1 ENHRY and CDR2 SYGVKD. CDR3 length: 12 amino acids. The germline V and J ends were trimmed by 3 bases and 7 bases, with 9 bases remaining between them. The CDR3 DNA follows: TGTGCCATCAGTGATAGTCTCGATGAAGCTTTCTTT. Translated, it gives CAISDSLDEAFF.

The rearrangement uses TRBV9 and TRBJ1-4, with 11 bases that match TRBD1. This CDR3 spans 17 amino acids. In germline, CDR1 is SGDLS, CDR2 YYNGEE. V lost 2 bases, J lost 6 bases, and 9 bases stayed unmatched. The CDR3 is CASSVGTGGPMYEKLFF. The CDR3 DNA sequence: TGTGCCAGCAGCGTCGGGACAGGGGGTCCGATGTATGAAAAACTGTTTTTT.

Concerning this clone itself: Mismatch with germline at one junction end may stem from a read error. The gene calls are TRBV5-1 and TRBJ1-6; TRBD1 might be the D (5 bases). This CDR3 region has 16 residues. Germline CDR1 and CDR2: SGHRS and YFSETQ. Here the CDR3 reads CASSPGPGLRNSPLHF. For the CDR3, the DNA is TGTGCCAGCAGCCCAGGACCGGGACTGAGGAATTCACCCCTCCACTTT.

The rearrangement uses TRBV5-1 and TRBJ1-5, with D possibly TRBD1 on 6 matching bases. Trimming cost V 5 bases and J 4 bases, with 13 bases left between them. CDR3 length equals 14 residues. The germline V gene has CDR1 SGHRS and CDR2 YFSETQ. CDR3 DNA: TGCGCCAGCAGACCGGACACAGGGAATCAGCCCCAGCATTTT. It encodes CASRPDTGNQPQHF.

The CDR3 region is CASSIPSGGYNEQFF. The CDR3 region has the DNA TGTGCCAGTAGTATTCCCAGCGGGGGTTACAATGAGCAGTTCTTC. The chain uses TRBV19 and TRBJ2-1; 8 nucleotides align to TRBD2. The length of the CDR3 is 15 residues. The germline V gene has CDR1 LNHDA and CDR2 SQIVND (reference sequence). V dropped 3 bases and J dropped 4; count of bases not matched to a gene: 5.

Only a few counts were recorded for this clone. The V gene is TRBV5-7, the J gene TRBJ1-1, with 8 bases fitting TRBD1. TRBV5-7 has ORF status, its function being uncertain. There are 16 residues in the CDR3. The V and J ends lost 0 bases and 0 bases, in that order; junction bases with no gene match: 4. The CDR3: CASSLEGQVMNTEAFF. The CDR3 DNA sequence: TGTGCCAGCAGCTTGGAGGGACAGGTAATGAACACTGAAGCTTTCTTT.

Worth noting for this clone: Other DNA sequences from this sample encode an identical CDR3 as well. The CDR3 spells CASSIAGGNTEAFF. DNA for the CDR3: TGTGCCAGTAGTATAGCGGGGGGGAACACTGAAGCTTTCTTT. This rearrangement joins TRBV19 to TRBJ1-1; D perhaps matches TRBD1 (5 bases). The V and J ends lost 1 base and 1 base respectively, with 7 bases between them. Per germline, CDR1 LNHDA and CDR2 SQIVND (reference sequence). This CDR3 comprises 14 residues.

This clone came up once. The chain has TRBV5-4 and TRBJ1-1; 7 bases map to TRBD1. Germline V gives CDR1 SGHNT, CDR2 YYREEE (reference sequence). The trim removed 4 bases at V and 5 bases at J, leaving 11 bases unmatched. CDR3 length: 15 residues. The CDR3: CASSHPTGEGTEAFF. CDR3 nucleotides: TGTGCCAGCAGCCATCCTACAGGGGAAGGGACTGAAGCTTTCTTT. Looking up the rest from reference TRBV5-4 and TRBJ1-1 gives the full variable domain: ETGVTQSPTHLIKTRGQQVTLRCSSQSGHNTVSWYQQALGQGPQFIFQYYREEENGRGNFPPRFSGLQFPNYSSELNVNALELDDSALYLCASSHPTGEGTEAFFGQGTRLTVV.

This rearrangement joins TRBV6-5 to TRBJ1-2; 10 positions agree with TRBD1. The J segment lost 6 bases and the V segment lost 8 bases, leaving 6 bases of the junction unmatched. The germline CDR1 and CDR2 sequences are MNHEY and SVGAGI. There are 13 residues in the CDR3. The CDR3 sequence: CASSTGGYNGYTF. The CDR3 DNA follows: TGTGCCAGCTCGACAGGGGGCTATAATGGCTACACCTTC.

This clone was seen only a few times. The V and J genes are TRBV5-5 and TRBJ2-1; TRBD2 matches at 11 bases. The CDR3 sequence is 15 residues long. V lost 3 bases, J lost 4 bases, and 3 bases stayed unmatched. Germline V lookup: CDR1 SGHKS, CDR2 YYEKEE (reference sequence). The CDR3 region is CASSSGLAVYNEQFF. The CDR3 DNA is TGTGCCAGCAGCTCGGGACTAGCGGTTTACAATGAGCAGTTCTTC.

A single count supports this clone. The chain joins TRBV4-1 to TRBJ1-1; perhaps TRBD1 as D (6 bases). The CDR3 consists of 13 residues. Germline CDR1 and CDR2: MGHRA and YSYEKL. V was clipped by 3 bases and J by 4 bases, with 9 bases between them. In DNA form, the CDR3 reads TGCGCCAGCAGCCAGAGGGGGGGCACTGAAGCTTTCTTT. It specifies CASSQRGGTEAFF.

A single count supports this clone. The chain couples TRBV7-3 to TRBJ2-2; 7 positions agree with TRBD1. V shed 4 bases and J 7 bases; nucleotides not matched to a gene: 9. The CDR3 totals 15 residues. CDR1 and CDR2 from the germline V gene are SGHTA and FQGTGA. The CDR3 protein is CASSSTGTALGELFF. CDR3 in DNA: TGTGCCAGCAGCTCGACCGGGACAGCACTCGGGGAGCTGTTTTTT.

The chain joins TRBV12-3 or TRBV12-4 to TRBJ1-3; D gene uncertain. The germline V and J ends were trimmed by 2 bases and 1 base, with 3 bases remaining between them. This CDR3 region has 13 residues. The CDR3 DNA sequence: TGTGCCAGCAGTTTAAAGTCTGGAAACACCATATATTTT. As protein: CASSLKSGNTIYF.